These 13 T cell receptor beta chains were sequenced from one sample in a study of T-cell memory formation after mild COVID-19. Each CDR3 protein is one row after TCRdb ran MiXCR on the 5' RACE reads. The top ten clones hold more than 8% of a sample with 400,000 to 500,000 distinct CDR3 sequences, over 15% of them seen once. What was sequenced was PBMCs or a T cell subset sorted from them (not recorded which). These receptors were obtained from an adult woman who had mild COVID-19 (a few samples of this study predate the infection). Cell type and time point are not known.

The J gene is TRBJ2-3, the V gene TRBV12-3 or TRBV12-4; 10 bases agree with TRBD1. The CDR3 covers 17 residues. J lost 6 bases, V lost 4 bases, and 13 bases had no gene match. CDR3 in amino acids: CASSSRDRGLPTDTQYF. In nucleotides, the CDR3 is TGTGCCAGCAGTTCACGGGACAGGGGCCTACCGACGGATACGCAGTATTTT.

The CDR3 nucleotides read TGTGCCAGCACTGGACATCCTAATCAGCCCCAGCATTTT. Residues: CASTGHPNQPQHF. V is TRBV12-3 or TRBV12-4 and J is TRBJ1-5, with a weak D call TRBD1 (5 bases). The V end was cut by 7 bases, the J end by 4 bases, with 11 bases between. CDR3 length: 13 residues.

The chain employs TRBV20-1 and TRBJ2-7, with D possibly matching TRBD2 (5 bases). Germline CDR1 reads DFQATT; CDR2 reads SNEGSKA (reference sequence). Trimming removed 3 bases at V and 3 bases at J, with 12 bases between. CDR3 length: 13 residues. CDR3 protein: CSARARGNYEQYF. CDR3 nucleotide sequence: TGCAGTGCTAGGGCCCGGGGAAACTACGAGCAGTACTTC.

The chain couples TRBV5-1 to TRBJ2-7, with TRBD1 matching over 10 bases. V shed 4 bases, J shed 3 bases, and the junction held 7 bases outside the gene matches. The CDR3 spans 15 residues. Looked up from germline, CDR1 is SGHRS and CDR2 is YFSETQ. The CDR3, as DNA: TGCGCCAGCAGCCCGGGACAGGGGATCGGCTACGAGCAGTACTTC. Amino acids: CASSPGQGIGYEQYF.

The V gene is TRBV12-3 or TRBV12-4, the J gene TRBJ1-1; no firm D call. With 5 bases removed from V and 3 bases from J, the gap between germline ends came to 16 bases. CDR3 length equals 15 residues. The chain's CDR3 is CASSPTLIWDTEAFF. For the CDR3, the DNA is TGTGCCAGCAGTCCAACTCTGATATGGGACACTGAAGCTTTCTTT.

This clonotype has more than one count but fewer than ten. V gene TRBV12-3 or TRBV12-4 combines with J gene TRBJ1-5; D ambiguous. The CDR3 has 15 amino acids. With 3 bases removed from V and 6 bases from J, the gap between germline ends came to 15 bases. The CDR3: CASSFSRKLLQPQHF. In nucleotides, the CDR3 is TGTGCCAGCAGTTTTTCCAGAAAGCTACTTCAGCCCCAGCATTTT.

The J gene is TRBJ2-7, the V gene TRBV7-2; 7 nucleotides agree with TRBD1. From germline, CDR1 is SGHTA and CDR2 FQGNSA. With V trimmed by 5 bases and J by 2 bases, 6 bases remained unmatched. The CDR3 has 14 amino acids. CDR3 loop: CASSRWTGTYEQYF. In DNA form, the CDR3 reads TGTGCCAGCAGCCGATGGACAGGAACCTACGAGCAGTACTTC. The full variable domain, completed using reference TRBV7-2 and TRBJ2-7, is GAGVSQSPSNKVTEKGKDVELRCDPISGHTALYWYRQSLGQGLEFLIYFQGNSAPDKSGLPSDRFSAERTGGSVSTLTIQRTQQEDSAVYLCASSRWTGTYEQYFGPGTRLTVT.

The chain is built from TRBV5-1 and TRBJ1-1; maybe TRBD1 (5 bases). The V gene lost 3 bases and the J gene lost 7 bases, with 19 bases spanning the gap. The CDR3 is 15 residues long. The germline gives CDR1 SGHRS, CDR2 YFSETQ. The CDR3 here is CASSSGWGDQNEAFF. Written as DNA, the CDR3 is TGCGCCAGCAGCTCGGGGTGGGGGGATCAGAATGAAGCTTTCTTT.

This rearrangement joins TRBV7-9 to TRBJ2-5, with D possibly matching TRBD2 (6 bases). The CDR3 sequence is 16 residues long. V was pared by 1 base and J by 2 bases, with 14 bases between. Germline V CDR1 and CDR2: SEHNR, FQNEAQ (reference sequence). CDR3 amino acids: CASSLDGAGSQETQYF. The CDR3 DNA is TGTGCCAGCAGCTTAGACGGGGCGGGATCTCAAGAGACCCAGTACTTC.

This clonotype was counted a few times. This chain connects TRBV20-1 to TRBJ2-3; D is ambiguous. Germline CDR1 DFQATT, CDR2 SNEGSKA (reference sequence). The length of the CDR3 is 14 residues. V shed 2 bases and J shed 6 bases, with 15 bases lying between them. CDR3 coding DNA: TGCAGTGCTAGACCGAGCCGGTCACCGGATACGCAGTATTTT. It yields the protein CSARPSRSPDTQYF.

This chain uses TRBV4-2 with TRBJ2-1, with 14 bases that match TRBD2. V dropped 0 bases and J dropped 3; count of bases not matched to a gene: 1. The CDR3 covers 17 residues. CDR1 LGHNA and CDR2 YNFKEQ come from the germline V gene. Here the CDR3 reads CASSQEGTSGGYNEQFF. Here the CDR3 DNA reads TGTGCCAGCAGCCAAGAGGGGACTAGCGGGGGCTACAATGAGCAGTTCTTC.

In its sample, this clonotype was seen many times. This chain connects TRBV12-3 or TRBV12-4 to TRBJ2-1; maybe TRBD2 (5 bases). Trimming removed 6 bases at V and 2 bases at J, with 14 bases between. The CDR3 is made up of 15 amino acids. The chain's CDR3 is CASRWSEGAYNEQFF. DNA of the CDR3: TGTGCCAGCAGGTGGAGCGAGGGAGCCTACAATGAGCAGTTCTTC.

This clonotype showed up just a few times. The CDR3 DNA is TGTGCCAGCAGCTTGTGGCTAAACTCCTACAATGAGCAGTTCTTC. Amino acid sequence: CASSLWLNSYNEQFF. The chain couples TRBV7-6 to TRBJ2-1; D not resolved. CDR1 is SGHVS, CDR2 FNYEAQ, per germline. The V gene lost 3 bases and the J gene lost 0 bases, with 9 bases spanning the gap. CDR3 length: 15 amino acids.